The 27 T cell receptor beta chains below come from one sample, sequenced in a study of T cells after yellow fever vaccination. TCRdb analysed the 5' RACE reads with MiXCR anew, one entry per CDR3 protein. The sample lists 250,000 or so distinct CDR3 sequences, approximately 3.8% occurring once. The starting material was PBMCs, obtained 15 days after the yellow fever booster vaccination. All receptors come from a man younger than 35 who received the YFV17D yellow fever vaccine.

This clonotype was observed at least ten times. DNA of the CDR3: TGTGCCAGCAGGGGTAGGACAGGGAGCTCCTACGAGCAGTACTTC. Residues: CASRGRTGSSYEQYF. The V gene is TRBV6-5, the J gene TRBJ2-7; 8 bases fit TRBD1. J lost 0 bases, V lost 6 bases, and 7 bases had no gene match. Germline CDR1 and CDR2: MNHEY and SVGAGI. The CDR3 extends over 15 amino acids.

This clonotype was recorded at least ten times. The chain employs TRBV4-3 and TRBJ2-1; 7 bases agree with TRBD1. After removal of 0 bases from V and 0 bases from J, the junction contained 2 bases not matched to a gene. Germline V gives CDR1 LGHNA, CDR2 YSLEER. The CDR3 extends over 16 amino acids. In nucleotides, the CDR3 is TGCGCCAGCAGCCAAGACTCAGGGGGCTCCTACAATGAGCAGTTCTTC. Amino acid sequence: CASSQDSGGSYNEQFF.

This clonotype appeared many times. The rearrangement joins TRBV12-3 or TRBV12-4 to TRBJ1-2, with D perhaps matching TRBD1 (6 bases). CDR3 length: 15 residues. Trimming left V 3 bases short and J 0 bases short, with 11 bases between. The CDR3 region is CASSLGDKTNYGYTF. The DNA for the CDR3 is TGTGCCAGCAGTTTGGGGGACAAAACTAACTATGGCTACACCTTC.

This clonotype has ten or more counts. The CDR3 DNA is TGCGCCAGCAAAGGGGGAGTGAACACTGAAGCTTTCTTT. Residues: CASKGGVNTEAFF. This chain uses TRBV5-1 with TRBJ1-1, with D tentatively TRBD1 (6 bases). Looked up from germline, CDR1 is SGHRS and CDR2 is YFSETQ. The CDR3 length is 13 residues. Trimming took 6 bases from V and 0 from J, leaving 9 bases between them.

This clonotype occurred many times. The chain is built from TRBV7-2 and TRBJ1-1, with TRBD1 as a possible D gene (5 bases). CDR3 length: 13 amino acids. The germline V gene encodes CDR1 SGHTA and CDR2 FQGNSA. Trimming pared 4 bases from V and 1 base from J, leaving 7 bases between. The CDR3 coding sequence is TGTGCCAGCAGCTCGGACACGAACACTGAAGCTTTCTTT. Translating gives CASSSDTNTEAFF.

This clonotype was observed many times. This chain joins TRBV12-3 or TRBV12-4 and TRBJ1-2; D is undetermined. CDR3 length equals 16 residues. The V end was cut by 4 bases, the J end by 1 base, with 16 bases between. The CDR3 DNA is TGTGCCAGCAGTTACAGTTGGGGTTTATATAACTATGGCTACACCTTC. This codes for CASSYSWGLYNYGYTF.

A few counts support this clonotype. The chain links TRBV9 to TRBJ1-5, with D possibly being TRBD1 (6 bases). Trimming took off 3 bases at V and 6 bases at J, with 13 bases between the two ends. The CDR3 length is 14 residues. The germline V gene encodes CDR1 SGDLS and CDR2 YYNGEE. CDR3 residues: CASSGGTMGQPQHF. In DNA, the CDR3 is TGTGCCAGCAGCGGGGGGACAATGGGTCAGCCCCAGCATTTT.

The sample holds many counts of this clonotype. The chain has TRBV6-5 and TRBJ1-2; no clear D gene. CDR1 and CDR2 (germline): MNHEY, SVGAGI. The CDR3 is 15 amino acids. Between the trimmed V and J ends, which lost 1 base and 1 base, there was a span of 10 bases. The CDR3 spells CASSYYPPHNYGYTF. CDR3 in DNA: TGTGCCAGCAGTTACTACCCCCCACATAACTATGGCTACACCTTC.

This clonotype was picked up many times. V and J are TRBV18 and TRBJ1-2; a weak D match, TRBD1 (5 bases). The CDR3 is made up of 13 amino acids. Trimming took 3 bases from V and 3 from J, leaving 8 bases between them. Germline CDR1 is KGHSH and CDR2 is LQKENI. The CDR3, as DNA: TGTGCCAGCTCACCGGCGACAGACTATGGCTACACCTTC. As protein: CASSPATDYGYTF.

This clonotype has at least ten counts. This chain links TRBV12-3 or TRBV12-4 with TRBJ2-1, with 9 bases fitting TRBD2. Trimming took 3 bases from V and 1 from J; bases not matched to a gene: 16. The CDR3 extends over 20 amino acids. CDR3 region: CASSLRRGGLRVRSYNEQFF. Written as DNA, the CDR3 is TGTGCCAGCAGTTTGCGGCGGGGGGGATTGAGGGTAAGGTCCTACAATGAGCAGTTCTTC.

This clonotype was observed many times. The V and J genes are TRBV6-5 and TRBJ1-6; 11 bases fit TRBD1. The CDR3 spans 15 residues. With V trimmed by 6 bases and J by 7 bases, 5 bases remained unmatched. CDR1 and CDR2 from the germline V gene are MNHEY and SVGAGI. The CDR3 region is CASRRGDRGNSPLHF. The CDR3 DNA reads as TGTGCCAGCAGACGAGGGGACAGGGGGAATTCACCCCTCCACTTT.

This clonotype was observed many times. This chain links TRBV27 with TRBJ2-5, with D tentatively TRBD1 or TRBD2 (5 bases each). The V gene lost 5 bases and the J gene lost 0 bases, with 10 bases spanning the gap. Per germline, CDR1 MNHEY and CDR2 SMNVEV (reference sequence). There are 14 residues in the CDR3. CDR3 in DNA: TGTGCCAGCAGTCAATGGGGGTACCAAGAGACCCAGTACTTC. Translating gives CASSQWGYQETQYF.

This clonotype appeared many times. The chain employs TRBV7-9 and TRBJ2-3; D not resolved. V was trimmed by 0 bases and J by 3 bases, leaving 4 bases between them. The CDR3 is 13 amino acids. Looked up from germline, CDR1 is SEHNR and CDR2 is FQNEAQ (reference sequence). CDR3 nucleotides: TGTGCCAGCAGCTTAGCGCAGACAGATACGCAGTATTTT. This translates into CASSLAQTDTQYF.

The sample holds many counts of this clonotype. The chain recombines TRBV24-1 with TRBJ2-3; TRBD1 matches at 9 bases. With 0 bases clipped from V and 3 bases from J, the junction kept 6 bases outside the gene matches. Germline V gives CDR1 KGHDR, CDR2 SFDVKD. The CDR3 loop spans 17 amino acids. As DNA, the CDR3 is TGTGCCACCAGTGATTTGCCCACGACAGGGGGAACAGATACGCAGTATTTT. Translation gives CATSDLPTTGGTDTQYF.

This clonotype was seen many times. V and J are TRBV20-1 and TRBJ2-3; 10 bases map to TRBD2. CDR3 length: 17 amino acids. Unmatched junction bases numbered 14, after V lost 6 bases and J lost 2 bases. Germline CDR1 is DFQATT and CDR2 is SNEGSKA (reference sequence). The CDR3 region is CSAPPAPLAGITDTQYF. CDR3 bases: TGCAGTGCCCCCCCGGCCCCACTAGCGGGGATCACAGATACGCAGTATTTT.

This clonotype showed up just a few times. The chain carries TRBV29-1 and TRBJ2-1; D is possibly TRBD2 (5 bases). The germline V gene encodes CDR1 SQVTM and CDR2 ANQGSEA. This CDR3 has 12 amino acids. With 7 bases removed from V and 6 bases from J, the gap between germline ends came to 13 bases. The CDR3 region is CSAQDYRNEQFF. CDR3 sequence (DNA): TGCAGCGCCCAAGACTACCGCAATGAGCAGTTCTTC.

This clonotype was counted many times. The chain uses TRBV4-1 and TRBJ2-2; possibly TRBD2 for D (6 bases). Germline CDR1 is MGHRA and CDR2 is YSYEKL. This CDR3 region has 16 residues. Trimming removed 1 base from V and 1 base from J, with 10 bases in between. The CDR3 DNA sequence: TGCGCCAGCAGCCAAGGGGGCGGGGTGAACACCGGGGAGCTGTTTTTT. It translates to CASSQGGGVNTGELFF.

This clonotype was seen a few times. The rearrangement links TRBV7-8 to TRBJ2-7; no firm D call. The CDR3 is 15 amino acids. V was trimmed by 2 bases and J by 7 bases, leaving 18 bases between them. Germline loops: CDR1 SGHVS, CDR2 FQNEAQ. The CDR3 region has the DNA TGTGCCAGCAGCTTAAGGTACCCTACGGCGAGGGAGCAGTACTTC. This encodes CASSLRYPTAREQYF.

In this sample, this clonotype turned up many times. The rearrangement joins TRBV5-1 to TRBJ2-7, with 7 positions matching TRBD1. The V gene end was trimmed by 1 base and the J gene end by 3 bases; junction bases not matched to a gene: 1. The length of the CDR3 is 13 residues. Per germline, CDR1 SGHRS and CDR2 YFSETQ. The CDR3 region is CASSLPGGYEQYF. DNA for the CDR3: TGCGCCAGCAGCTTGCCAGGGGGCTACGAGCAGTACTTC.

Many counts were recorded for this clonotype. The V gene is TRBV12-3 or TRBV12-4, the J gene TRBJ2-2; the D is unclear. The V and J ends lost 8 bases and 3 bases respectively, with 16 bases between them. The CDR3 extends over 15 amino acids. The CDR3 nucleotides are TGTGCCAGCTTGGACGGATACTGGGACACCGGGGAGCTGTTTTTT. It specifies CASLDGYWDTGELFF.

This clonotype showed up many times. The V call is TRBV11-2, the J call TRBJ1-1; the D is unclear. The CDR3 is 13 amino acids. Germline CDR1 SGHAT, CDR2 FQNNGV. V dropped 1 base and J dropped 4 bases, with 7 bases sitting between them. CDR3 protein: CASSLGSRTEAFF. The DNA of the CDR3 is TGTGCCAGCAGCTTAGGGTCCCGCACTGAAGCTTTCTTT.

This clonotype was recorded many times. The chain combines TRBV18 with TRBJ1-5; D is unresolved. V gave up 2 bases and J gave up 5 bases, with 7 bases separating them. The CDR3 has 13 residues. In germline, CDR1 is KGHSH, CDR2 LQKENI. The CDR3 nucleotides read TGTGCCAGCTCACCAGGGGAGGATCAGCCCCAGCATTTT. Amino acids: CASSPGEDQPQHF.

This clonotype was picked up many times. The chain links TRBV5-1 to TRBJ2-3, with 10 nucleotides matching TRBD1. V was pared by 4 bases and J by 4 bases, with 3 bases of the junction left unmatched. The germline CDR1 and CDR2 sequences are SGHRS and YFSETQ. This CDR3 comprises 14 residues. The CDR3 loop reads CASSLGQGPDTQYF. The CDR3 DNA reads TGCGCCAGCAGCCTGGGACAGGGGCCAGATACGCAGTATTTT. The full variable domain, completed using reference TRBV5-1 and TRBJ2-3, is KAGVTQTPRYLIKTRGQQVTLSCSPISGHRSVSWYQQTPGQGLQFLFEYFSETQRNKGNFPGRFSGRQFSNSRSEMNVSTLELGDSALYLCASSLGQGPDTQYFGPGTRLTVL.

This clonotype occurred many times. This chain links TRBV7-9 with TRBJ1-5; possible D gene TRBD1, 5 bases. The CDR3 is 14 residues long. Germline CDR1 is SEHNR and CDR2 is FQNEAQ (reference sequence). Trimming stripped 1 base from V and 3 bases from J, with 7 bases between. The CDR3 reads CASSLVGLNQPQHF. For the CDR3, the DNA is TGTGCCAGCAGCTTAGTGGGGCTCAATCAGCCCCAGCATTTT.

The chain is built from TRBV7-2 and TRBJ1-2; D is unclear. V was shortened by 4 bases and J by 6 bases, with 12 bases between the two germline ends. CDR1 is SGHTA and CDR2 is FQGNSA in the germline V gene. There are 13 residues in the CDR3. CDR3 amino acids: CASSYGLGDGYTF. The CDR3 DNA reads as TGTGCCAGCAGCTATGGCCTAGGAGATGGCTACACCTTC.

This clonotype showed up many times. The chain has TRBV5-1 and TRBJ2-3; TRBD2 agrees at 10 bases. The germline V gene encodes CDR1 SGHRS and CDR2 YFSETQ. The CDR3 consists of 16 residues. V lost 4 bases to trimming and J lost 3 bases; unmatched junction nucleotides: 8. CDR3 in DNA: TGCGCCAGCAGCACAGAGCGGGGGGGAGTGACAGATACGCAGTATTTT. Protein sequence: CASSTERGGVTDTQYF.

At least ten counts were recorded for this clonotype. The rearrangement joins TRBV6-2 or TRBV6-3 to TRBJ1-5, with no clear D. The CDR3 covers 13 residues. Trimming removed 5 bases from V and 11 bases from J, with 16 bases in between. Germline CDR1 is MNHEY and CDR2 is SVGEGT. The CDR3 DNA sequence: TGTGCCAGCAGTCTCCCGTCTGTCCGAGCCCAGCATTTT. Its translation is CASSLPSVRAQHF.